This TCR beta chain was captured in a study of T-cell memory formation after mild COVID-19. The study, taken as a whole, reports: Memory cells collected pre-infection included some clones that later responded, suggesting cross-reactive memory joined.

TCRdb itself ran the 5' RACE reads through MiXCR, one entry per CDR3 protein. This sample yields about 40,000 distinct CDR3 sequences, of which about an eighth are seen a single time; around 30% belongs to the top ten. This clonotype was detected many times. What it binds is not known. The source material was PBMCs or a T cell subset sorted from them (not recorded which). This clonotype was obtained from a man in his late teens or twenties who had mild COVID-19 (a few samples of this study predate the infection). Cell type and time point are not known.

The CDR3 protein is CASSWGSSGANVLTF. Written as DNA, the CDR3 is TGTGCCAGCAGTTGGGGTAGCTCTGGGGCCAACGTCCTGACTTTC. The gene calls are TRBV12-3 or TRBV12-4 and TRBJ2-6, with unresolved D. CDR3 length equals 15 residues. V was trimmed by 4 bases and J by 0 bases, leaving 7 bases between them.